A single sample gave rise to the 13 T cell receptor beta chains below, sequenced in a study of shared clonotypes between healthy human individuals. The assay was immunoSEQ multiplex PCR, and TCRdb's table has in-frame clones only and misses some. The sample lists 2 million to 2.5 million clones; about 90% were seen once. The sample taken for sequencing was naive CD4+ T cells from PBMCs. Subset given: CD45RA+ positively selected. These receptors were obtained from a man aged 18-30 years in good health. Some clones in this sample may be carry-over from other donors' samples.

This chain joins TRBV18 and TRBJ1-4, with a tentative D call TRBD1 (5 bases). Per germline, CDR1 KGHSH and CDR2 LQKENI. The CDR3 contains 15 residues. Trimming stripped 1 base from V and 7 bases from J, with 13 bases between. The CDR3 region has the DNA TGTGCCAGCTCACCACGTTCAGGGTTGGGTGAAAAACTGTTTTTT. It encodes CASSPRSGLGEKLFF.

Here the CDR3 DNA reads TGTGCCAGCAGCTGGGGGACAAGCGGGAGTCCCCTCGAGCAGTACTTC. Amino acids: CASSWGTSGSPLEQYF. The chain has TRBV28 and TRBJ2-7, with 8 bases identical to TRBD2. Germline V gene data show CDR1 as MDHEN and CDR2 as SYDVKM. J gave up 6 bases and V 6 bases, and 16 bases lay outside the gene matches. The CDR3 has 16 residues.

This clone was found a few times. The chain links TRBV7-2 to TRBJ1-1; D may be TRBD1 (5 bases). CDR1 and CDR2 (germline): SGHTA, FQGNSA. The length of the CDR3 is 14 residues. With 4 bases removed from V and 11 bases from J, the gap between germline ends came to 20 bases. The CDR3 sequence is CASSSRTTGTPAFF. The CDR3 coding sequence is TGTGCCAGCAGCTCCCGAACCACCGGGACTCCTGCTTTCTTT.

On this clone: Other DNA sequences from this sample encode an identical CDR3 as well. The CDR3, as DNA: TGCGCCAGCAGCTTGGAAGGGAGCACCGGGGAGCTGTTTTTT. Protein: CASSLEGSTGELFF. V is TRBV5-1 and J is TRBJ2-2; TRBD2 might be the D (5 bases). Trimming took off 0 bases at V and 4 bases at J, with 7 bases between the two ends. The CDR3 length is 14 residues. Germline values: CDR1 SGHRS, CDR2 YFSETQ.

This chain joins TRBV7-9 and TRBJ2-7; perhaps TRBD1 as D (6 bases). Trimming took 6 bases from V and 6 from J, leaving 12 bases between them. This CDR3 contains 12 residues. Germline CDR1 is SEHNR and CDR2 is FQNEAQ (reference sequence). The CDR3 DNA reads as TGTGCCAGCAGTACAGGGTTCGGCGAGCAGTACTTC. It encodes CASSTGFGEQYF.

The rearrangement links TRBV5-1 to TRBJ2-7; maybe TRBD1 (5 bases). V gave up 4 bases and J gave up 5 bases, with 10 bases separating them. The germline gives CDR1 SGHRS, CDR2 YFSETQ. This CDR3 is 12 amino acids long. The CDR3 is CASSNQGNEQYF. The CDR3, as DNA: TGCGCCAGCAGCAACCAGGGAAACGAGCAGTACTTC.

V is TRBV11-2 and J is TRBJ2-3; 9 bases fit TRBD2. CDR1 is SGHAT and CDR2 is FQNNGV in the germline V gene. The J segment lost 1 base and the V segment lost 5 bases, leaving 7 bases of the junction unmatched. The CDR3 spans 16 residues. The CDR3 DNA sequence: TGTGCCAGCAGCCCAGGGGCTAGCGGGGGCACAGATACGCAGTATTTT. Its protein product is CASSPGASGGTDTQYF.

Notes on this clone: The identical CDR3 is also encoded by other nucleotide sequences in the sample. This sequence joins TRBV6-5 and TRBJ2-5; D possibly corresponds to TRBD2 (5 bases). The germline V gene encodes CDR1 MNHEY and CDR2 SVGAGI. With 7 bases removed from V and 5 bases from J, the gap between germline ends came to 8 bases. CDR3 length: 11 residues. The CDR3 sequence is CASTRGETQYF. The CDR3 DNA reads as TGTGCCAGCACCAGAGGGGAGACCCAGTACTTC.

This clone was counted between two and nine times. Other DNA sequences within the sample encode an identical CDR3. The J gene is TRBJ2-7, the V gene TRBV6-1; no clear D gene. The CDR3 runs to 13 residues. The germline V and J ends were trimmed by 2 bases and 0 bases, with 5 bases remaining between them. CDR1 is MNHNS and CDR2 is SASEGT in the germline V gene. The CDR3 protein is CASSEWGSYEQYF. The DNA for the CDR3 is TGTGCCAGCAGTGAATGGGGCTCCTACGAGCAGTACTTC.

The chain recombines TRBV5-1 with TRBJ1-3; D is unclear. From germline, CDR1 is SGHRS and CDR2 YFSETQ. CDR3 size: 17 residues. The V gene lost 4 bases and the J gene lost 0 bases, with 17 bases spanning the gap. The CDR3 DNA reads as TGCGCCAGCAGCACCGGGCCCCAGGCAGGCTCTGGAAACACCATATATTTT. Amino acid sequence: CASSTGPQAGSGNTIYF.

The CDR3 is CASSREGVYEQYF. Written as DNA, the CDR3 is TGTGCCAGCAGCCGCGAGGGAGTGTACGAGCAGTACTTC. The chain uses TRBV28 and TRBJ2-7, with a tentative D call TRBD2 (5 bases). This CDR3 spans 13 amino acids. V lost 6 bases and J lost 4, with 13 bases in between. The germline V gene has CDR1 MDHEN and CDR2 SYDVKM. The whole variable domain, remainder taken from reference TRBV28 and TRBJ2-7, is DVKVTQSSRYLVKRTGEKVFLECVQDMDHENMFWYRQDPGLGLRLIYFSYDVKMKEKGDIPEGYSVSREKKERFSLILESASTNQTSMYLCASSREGVYEQYFGPGTRLTVT.

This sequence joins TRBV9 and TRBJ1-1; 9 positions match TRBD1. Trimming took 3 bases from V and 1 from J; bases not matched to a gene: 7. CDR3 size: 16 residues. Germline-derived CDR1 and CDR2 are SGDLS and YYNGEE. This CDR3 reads CASSEPLGQGNTEAFF. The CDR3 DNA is TGTGCCAGCAGCGAGCCCTTGGGACAGGGGAACACTGAAGCTTTCTTT.

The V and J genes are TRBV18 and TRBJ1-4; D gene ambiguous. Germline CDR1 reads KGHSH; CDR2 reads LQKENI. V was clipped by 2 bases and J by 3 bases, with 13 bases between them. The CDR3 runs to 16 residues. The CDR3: CASSPALSGANEKLFF. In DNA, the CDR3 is TGTGCCAGCTCACCAGCTCTGTCAGGTGCTAATGAAAAACTGTTTTTT.